This T cell receptor (beta chain) was documented in a study of early stage breast cancer tumors. Study-level information: Most invasive tumors, about 75% of the 16, were ER+/PR+/HER2-. Samples were sequenced at about 9.7-fold average coverage. Findings of the study overall: Bulk DNA sequencing of unsorted cells missed chain pairing and markers. Blood repertoires resembled normal breast more than tumor.

TCRdb's table, derived via immunoSEQ multiplex PCR, lists solely in-frame clones and lacks some. Among fewer than 50,000 clones listed, approximately 78% were seen once. On this clone itself: Its antigen is currently unknown.

CDR3 length: 15 residues. Trimming pared 4 bases from V and 5 bases from J, leaving 18 bases between. Looked up from germline, CDR1 is SGHKS and CDR2 is YYEKEE (reference sequence). Sequencing was performed on blood. The receptor's source is a person aged 45-60 years with breast cancer. The J gene is TRBJ2-5, the V gene TRBV5-5, with D possibly being TRBD1 (6 bases). The CDR3 coding sequence is TGTGCCAGCAGCCCCCGAGGGGGAGAGAGGGAGACCCAGTACTTC. Translated: CASSPRGGERETQYF.